This entry is about one T cell receptor beta chain. Other nucleotide sequences in the sample specify the same CDR3. This table comes from immunoSEQ multiplex PCR, and its TCRdb copy is limited to in-frame clones, with some not included. The sample has some 2.1 million clones, just under 95% seen once. V lost 1 base and J 0 bases, leaving 4 bases between the germline ends. This CDR3 region has 13 residues. Germline CDR1 and CDR2: SQVTM and ANQGSEA. The source of the sample is a study of shared clonotypes between healthy human individuals. Naive-designated CD8 cells lacked CD45RO, were positively enriched for CCR7, and omitted terminally differentiated effector memory CD45RA+ cells.

The J gene is TRBJ2-1, the V gene TRBV29-1, with D hard to call. Sequenced sample: naive CD8+ T cells from PBMCs. The TCR comes from a young man in good health. Some clones in this sample may be carry-over from other donors' samples. The CDR3 spells CSVEGPSYNEQFF. Written as DNA, the CDR3 is TGCAGCGTTGAAGGACCCTCCTACAATGAGCAGTTCTTC.